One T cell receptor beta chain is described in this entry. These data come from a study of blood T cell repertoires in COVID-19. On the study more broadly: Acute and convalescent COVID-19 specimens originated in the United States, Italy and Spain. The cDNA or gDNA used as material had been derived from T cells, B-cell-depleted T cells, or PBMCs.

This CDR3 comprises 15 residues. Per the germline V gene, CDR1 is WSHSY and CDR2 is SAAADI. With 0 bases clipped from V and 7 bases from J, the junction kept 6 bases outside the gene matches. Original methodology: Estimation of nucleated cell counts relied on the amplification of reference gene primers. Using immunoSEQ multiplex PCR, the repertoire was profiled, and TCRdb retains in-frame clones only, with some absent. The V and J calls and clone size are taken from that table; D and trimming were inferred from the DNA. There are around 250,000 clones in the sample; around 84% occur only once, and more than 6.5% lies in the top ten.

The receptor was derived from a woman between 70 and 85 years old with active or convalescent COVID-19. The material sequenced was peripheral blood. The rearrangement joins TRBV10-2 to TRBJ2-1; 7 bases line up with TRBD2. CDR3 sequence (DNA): TGCGCCAGCAGTGAGTCTGGGGGGGTAAAGAATGAGCAGTTCTTC. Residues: CASSESGGVKNEQFF.